The following is a TCR beta chain sequence with its context. Its antigen remains unknown. Regarding treatment: about 20 received Ad26.COV2.S at low or high dose, single or two shots; five or six received placebo; per-sample allocation not given. Collection of samples fell on day 63 after the first vaccine or placebo injection. The administered vaccine (an Ad26 vector) expressed Wuhan-strain SARS-CoV-2 spike. The data were taken from a study of Ad26.COV2.S vaccination and SARS-CoV-2 variants. Study-level points and caveats: Non-spike TCR breadth was similar in vaccine and placebo recipients.

Trimming removed 0 bases from V and 8 bases from J, with 14 bases in between. Looked up from germline, CDR1 is SGHNT and CDR2 is YYREEE (reference sequence). The CDR3 runs to 14 residues. Assay used: immunoSEQ multiplex PCR; TCRdb lists only in-frame clones, some missing. The table records hundreds of thousands of clones, about 90% of them present only once. J is TRBJ1-1 and V is TRBV5-4, with a weak D call TRBD1 (5 bases). The receptor was derived from a person aged 18-60 years who received the Ad26.COV2.S COVID-19 vaccine or a placebo. Sequences were derived from peripheral blood, sampled in a trial of Ad26.COV2.S vaccine versus placebo. The DNA for the CDR3 is TGTGCCAGCAGCTTGGCCGGAGGGAAGGGGGAAGCTTTCTTT. It translates to CASSLAGGKGEAFF.